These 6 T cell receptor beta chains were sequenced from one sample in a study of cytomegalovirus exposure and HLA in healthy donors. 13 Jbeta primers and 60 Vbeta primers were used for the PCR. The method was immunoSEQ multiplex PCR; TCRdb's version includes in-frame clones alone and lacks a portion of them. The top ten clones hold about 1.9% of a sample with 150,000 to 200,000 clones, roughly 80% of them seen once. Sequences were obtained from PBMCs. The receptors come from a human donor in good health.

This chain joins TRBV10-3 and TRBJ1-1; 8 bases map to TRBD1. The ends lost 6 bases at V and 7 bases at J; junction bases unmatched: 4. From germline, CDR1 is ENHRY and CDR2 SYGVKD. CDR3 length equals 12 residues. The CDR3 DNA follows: TGTGCCATCAGGGGGACAGGACGTGAAGCTTTCTTT. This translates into CAIRGTGREAFF.

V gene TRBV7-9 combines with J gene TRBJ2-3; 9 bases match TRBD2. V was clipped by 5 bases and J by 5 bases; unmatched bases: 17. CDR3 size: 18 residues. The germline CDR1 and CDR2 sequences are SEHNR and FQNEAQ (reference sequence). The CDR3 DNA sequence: TGTGCCAGCAGCCCCCCCATGGGAGAGCGGGGGGCCGGAGATACGCAGTATTTT. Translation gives CASSPPMGERGAGDTQYF.

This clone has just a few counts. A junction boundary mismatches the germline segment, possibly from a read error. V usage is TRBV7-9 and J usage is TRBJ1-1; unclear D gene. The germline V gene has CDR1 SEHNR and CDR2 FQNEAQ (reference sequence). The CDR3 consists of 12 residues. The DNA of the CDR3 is TGTTCCAGCAGCTCCGCGGGCCCTGAAGCTTTCTTT. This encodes CSSSSAGPEAFF.

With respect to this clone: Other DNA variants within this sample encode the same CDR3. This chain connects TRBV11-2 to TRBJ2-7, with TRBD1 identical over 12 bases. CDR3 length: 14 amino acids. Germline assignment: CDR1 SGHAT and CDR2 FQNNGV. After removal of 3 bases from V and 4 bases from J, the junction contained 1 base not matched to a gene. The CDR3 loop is CASSLGQGAYEQYF. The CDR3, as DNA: TGTGCCAGCAGCTTGGGACAGGGGGCTTACGAGCAGTACTTC.

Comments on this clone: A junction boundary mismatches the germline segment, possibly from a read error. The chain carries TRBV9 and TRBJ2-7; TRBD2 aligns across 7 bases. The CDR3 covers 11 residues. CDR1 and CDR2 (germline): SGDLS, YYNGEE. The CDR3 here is CASRGMGGLVF. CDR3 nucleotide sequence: TGTGCCAGCAGGGGAATGGGGGGGTTGGTCTTC.

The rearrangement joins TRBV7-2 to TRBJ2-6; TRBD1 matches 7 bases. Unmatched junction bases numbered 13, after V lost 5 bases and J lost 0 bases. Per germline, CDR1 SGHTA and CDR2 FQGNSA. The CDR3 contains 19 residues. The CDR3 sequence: CASSPRARDRASGANVLTF. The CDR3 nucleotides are TGTGCCAGCAGCCCTAGGGCGCGTGACAGGGCCTCTGGGGCCAACGTCCTGACTTTC. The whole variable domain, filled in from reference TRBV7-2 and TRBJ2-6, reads GAGVSQSPSNKVTEKGKDVELRCDPISGHTALYWYRQSLGQGLEFLIYFQGNSAPDKSGLPSDRFSAERTGGSVSTLTIQRTQQEDSAVYLCASSPRARDRASGANVLTFGAGSRLTVL.